This T cell receptor beta chain comes out of a study of blood T cells in healthy people across ages. Findings and limits, study-wide: One million T cells yielded diversity estimates that were considered underestimates. In long-lived donors, naive CD4+ cell counts and diversity exceeded those of aged donors.

Comments on this clonotype: Its antigen is still unknown.

Ranging in age from roughly 6 to 100, the donors were healthy Caucasian individuals from Russia. The use of a sample-barcoded 5' primer and a J-beta primer mix characterized a second PCR of about 7 to 12 cycles. Each cDNA molecule received a tag from a template-switch adaptor that had 12 random nucleotides. Using its own MiXCR run on the 5' RACE reads, TCRdb lists one record per CDR3 protein. The data show about 580,000 distinct CDR3 sequences, about 45% seen once. The germline V and J ends were trimmed by 11 bases and 2 bases, with 18 bases remaining between them. The CDR3 extends over 14 amino acids. Germline lookup yields CDR1 SNHLY and CDR2 FYNNEI.

The sample consisted of blood. This chain joins TRBV2 and TRBJ1-2; TRBD1 might be the D (6 bases). This clonotype originated in an elderly man in good health. The CDR3 nucleotides are TGTGCCGTACTTAGGGACAATTCCAACTATGGCTACACCTTC. Residues: CAVLRDNSNYGYTF.